This entry is about one T cell receptor beta chain. Germline V gives CDR1 GTSNPN, CDR2 SVGIG (reference sequence). Deletions cut 2 bases from V and 4 bases from J, with 8 bases between. The CDR3 is 12 amino acids. As handled by the study authors: From reference gene primer amplification, estimates of nucleated cell counts were derived. Clones were read by immunoSEQ multiplex PCR, and TCRdb kept only the in-frame ones, dropping some. The D gene and trimming were derived from the DNA, and the V and J assignments and clone size from that table. This sample has about 220,000 clones, with about four fifths found just once. This record comes from a study of blood T cell repertoires in COVID-19.

The source of this sequence is a woman aged 40 to 50 with active or convalescent COVID-19. Specimen: peripheral blood. The rearrangement joins TRBV30 to TRBJ1-2; D gene uncertain. The CDR3 DNA follows: TGTGCCTGGAGTCCCGGAGGCTATGGCTACACCTTC. It specifies CAWSPGGYGYTF.